The 23 T cell receptor beta chains below were found in one sample sequenced in a study of blood T cell repertoires in COVID-19. Only in-frame clones appear in the TCRdb table, and some are missing; sequencing was by immunoSEQ multiplex PCR. This table holds approximately 250,000 clones, 70% to 90% found once. Sequenced: PBMCs or T cells enriched from blood (not recorded which). The receptors stem from a woman aged 45-60 years with acute COVID-19.

In its sample, this clone was seen once. The chain is built from TRBV18 and TRBJ1-1, with 7 positions matching TRBD1. This CDR3 is 13 amino acids long. The germline CDR1 and CDR2 sequences are KGHSH and LQKENI. Trimming at V came to 8 bases and at J to 2 bases, leaving 5 bases not matched to a gene. The CDR3 DNA follows: TGTGCCAGCAACAGGGGCTTAAACACTGAAGCTTTCTTT. Residues: CASNRGLNTEAFF.

The rearrangement joins TRBV4-1 to TRBJ1-2; 8 bases line up with TRBD1. CDR1 MGHRA and CDR2 YSYEKL come from the germline V gene. The CDR3 totals 14 residues. J was trimmed by 5 bases and V by 4 bases; bases with no gene match: 6. The CDR3 protein is CASSPVTGGYGYTF. The CDR3 DNA reads as TGCGCCAGCAGCCCAGTAACAGGGGGATATGGCTACACCTTC.

The genes are TRBV27 and TRBJ1-2, with 7 nucleotides matching TRBD1. The junction had 10 bases not matched to a gene; V was cut back by 2 bases and J by 7 bases. The CDR3 is 15 amino acids. From germline, CDR1 is MNHEY and CDR2 SMNVEV (reference sequence). CDR3 nucleotides: TGTGCCAGCAGTTTAATATCAACAGGGGCAAGTGGCTACACCTTC. Protein sequence: CASSLISTGASGYTF.

This clone has only one observation. This chain links TRBV9 with TRBJ1-2; 9 nucleotides match TRBD1. Trimming at V came to 3 bases and at J to 2 bases, leaving 5 bases not matched to a gene. The CDR3 covers 15 residues. From germline, CDR1 is SGDLS and CDR2 YYNGEE. The CDR3 loop is CASSANRGLNYGYTF. CDR3 in DNA: TGTGCCAGCAGCGCAAACAGGGGGCTAAACTATGGCTACACCTTC. Full variable domain (remainder filled in from reference TRBV9 and TRBJ1-2): DSGVTQTPKHLITATGQRVTLRCSPRSGDLSVYWYQQSLDQGLQFLIQYYNGEERAKGNILERFSAQQFPDLHSELNLSSLELGDSALYFCASSANRGLNYGYTFGSGTRLTVV.

In the case of this clone: The sample holds other DNA sequences that translate to the same CDR3. The gene calls are TRBV7-2 and TRBJ1-2; D might be TRBD1 (5 bases). Germline V gene lookup returns CDR1 SGHTA and CDR2 FQGNSA. The CDR3 is made up of 13 amino acids. V was cut by 2 bases and J by 2 bases, with 6 bases left in between. CDR3 nucleotide sequence: TGTGCCAGCAGCTTACAGGGAAACTATGGCTACACCTTC. Its translation: CASSLQGNYGYTF.

The chain joins TRBV5-1 to TRBJ2-7; D is possibly TRBD1 (6 bases). CDR1 SGHRS and CDR2 YFSETQ come from the germline V gene. Deletions cut 0 bases from V and 0 bases from J, with 10 bases between. The CDR3 spans 15 residues. CDR3 sequence (DNA): TGCGCCAGCAGCTTGGGTACAGGGATCTCCTACGAGCAGTACTTC. Protein: CASSLGTGISYEQYF.

The gene calls are TRBV7-2 and TRBJ1-3; D possibly corresponds to TRBD1 (5 bases). The germline V gene has CDR1 SGHTA and CDR2 FQGNSA. Trimming shortened V by 1 base and J by 0 bases, and 10 bases separated the two germline ends. The CDR3 has 16 residues. The CDR3 protein is CASSLEGLSSGNTIYF. In DNA, the CDR3 is TGTGCCAGCAGCTTAGAGGGGCTAAGCTCTGGAAACACCATATATTTT.

The genes are TRBV5-1 and TRBJ2-3; 10 bases line up with TRBD2. This CDR3 has 16 residues. The V segment lost 0 bases and the J segment 5 bases; nucleotides outside the gene matches: 6. Germline loops: CDR1 SGHRS, CDR2 YFSETQ. The chain's CDR3 is CASSLGAGGPGDTQYF. CDR3 in DNA: TGCGCCAGCAGCTTGGGAGCGGGGGGGCCTGGAGATACGCAGTATTTT.

This clone appeared once. The chain links TRBV6-4 to TRBJ2-3, with D tentatively TRBD1 (5 bases). From germline, CDR1 is MRHNA and CDR2 SNTAGT. V gave up 5 bases and J gave up 1 base, with 13 bases separating them. There are 15 residues in the CDR3. DNA of the CDR3: TGTGCCAGCAGTTCCCTGGGCAGGGGCACAGATACGCAGTATTTT. Protein: CASSSLGRGTDTQYF.

The V and J genes are TRBV7-2 and TRBJ2-1, with 7 nucleotides matching TRBD1. Trimming cost V 1 base and J 9 bases; bases outside gene matches: 6. This CDR3 contains 14 residues. The germline V gene has CDR1 SGHTA and CDR2 FQGNSA. Here the CDR3 DNA reads TGTGCCAGCAGCTTAGGACAGGGAATGCCTGAGCAGTTCTTC. Translating gives CASSLGQGMPEQFF.

The V call is TRBV29-1, the J call TRBJ2-2; 8 bases agree with TRBD1. V dropped 1 base and J dropped 2; count of bases not matched to a gene: 6. Looked up from germline, CDR1 is SQVTM and CDR2 is ANQGSEA. The CDR3 is made up of 16 amino acids. This chain's CDR3 is CSVEGPGGANTGELFF. The CDR3 nucleotides are TGCAGCGTTGAAGGCCCAGGGGGCGCCAACACCGGGGAGCTGTTTTTT.

This chain uses TRBV19 with TRBJ2-1, with TRBD1 matching 9 bases. The CDR3 totals 16 residues. Trimming took 4 bases from V and 4 from J; bases not matched to a gene: 8. Germline-derived CDR1 and CDR2 are LNHDA and SQIVND (reference sequence). DNA of the CDR3: TGTGCCAGTAGTAAGACTGGACAGGGGACATACAATGAGCAGTTCTTC. Protein sequence: CASSKTGQGTYNEQFF.

This chain uses TRBV7-2 with TRBJ1-6, with D hard to call. Trimming left V 0 bases short and J 0 bases short, with 9 bases between. This CDR3 has 17 residues. Germline assignment: CDR1 SGHTA and CDR2 FQGNSA. The CDR3 loop reads CASSLARVSSYNSPLHF. DNA of the CDR3: TGTGCCAGCAGCTTAGCGCGGGTGAGCTCCTATAATTCACCCCTCCACTTT.

V is TRBV12-3 or TRBV12-4 and J is TRBJ2-3, with no clear D. V lost 6 bases and J 0 bases, leaving 7 bases between the germline ends. The length of the CDR3 is 13 residues. CDR3 sequence (DNA): TGTGCCAGCAGCTTACCTAGCACAGATACGCAGTATTTT. Translation: CASSLPSTDTQYF.

This clone appeared a few times. This sequence joins TRBV5-4 and TRBJ1-1; D is ambiguous. The CDR3 has 13 amino acids. With 6 bases removed from V and 3 bases from J, the gap between germline ends came to 12 bases. Germline CDR1 SGHNT, CDR2 YYREEE (reference sequence). In DNA, the CDR3 is TGTGCCAGCACCCAAGGAGGTTACACTGAAGCTTTCTTT. It yields the protein CASTQGGYTEAFF.

Points on this clone: Mismatch with germline at one junction end may stem from a read error. The J gene is TRBJ2-1, the V gene TRBV7-7, with TRBD2 matching 9 bases. Germline V gives CDR1 SSHAT, CDR2 FNYEAQ (reference sequence). The length of the CDR3 is 16 residues. The CDR3 coding sequence is TGTGCTAGCAGCTTAGCGACGGCGGGGGGGCTCAATGAGCAGTTCTTC. Its protein is CASSLATAGGLNEQFF.

V and J are TRBV6-5 and TRBJ1-1, with D perhaps matching TRBD1 (6 bases). CDR1 is MNHEY and CDR2 is SVGAGI in the germline V gene. Trimming pared 0 bases from V and 4 bases from J, leaving 9 bases between. The CDR3 runs to 14 residues. CDR3 sequence: CASSYSKGGTEAFF. The DNA of the CDR3 is TGTGCCAGCAGTTACTCGAAAGGGGGCACTGAAGCTTTCTTT.

V gene TRBV7-3 combines with J gene TRBJ1-2; 7 bases map to TRBD1. Germline V gene sequence: CDR1 SGHTA, CDR2 FQGTGA. Trimming removed 5 bases from V and 0 bases from J; junction bases left unmatched: 6. The CDR3 covers 15 residues. The CDR3, as DNA: TGTGCCAGCAGCCAGATGACAGGGCCTAACTATGGCTACACCTTC. Protein product: CASSQMTGPNYGYTF. Based on the CDR3 plus reference TRBV7-3 and TRBJ1-2, the full variable domain is GAGVSQTPSNKVTEKGKYVELRCDPISGHTALYWYRQSLGQGPEFLIYFQGTGAADDSGLPNDRFFAVRPEGSVSTLKIQRTERGDSAVYLCASSQMTGPNYGYTFGSGTRLTVV.

The chain links TRBV10-3 to TRBJ1-1; 10 positions match TRBD1. V was clipped by 5 bases and J by 1 base; unmatched bases: 10. The germline gives CDR1 ENHRY, CDR2 SYGVKD. The CDR3 length is 17 residues. This CDR3 reads CAISPRGGQGTNTEAFF. DNA for the CDR3: TGTGCCATCAGTCCCCGGGGGGGACAGGGGACGAACACTGAAGCTTTCTTT.

The CDR3 here is CASSHRLGTGGGYTF. CDR3 sequence (DNA): TGTGCCAGCAGCCACCGCCTTGGGACAGGGGGAGGCTACACCTTC. This chain uses TRBV27 with TRBJ1-2, with 11 positions matching TRBD1. This CDR3 spans 15 amino acids. Germline V gives CDR1 MNHEY, CDR2 SMNVEV (reference sequence). V dropped 6 bases and J dropped 8; count of bases not matched to a gene: 11.

The CDR3 protein is CASAKGERFEQYF. The DNA for the CDR3 is TGCGCCAGCGCCAAGGGGGAAAGATTCGAGCAGTACTTC. The V call is TRBV4-1, the J call TRBJ2-7; D perhaps matches TRBD1 (6 bases). This CDR3 comprises 13 residues. V lost 8 bases to trimming and J lost 6 bases, with 17 bases between them. Germline values: CDR1 MGHRA, CDR2 YSYEKL.

The rearrangement uses TRBV14 and TRBJ1-1; D is ambiguous. Germline V gene lookup returns CDR1 SGHDN and CDR2 FVKESK. The CDR3 sequence is 13 residues long. V lost 5 bases to trimming and J lost 5 bases, with 12 bases between them. The CDR3 here is CASSARGGTEAFF. CDR3 nucleotides: TGTGCCAGCAGCGCCCGGGGTGGGACTGAAGCTTTCTTT.

This chain links TRBV7-2 with TRBJ1-2; 8 positions match TRBD1. Looked up from germline, CDR1 is SGHTA and CDR2 is FQGNSA. J gave up 8 bases and V 4 bases, and 15 bases lay outside the gene matches. CDR3 length equals 16 residues. CDR3 loop: CASSSGGSGGAVGYTF. The CDR3 DNA is TGTGCCAGCAGCTCAGGCGGGTCAGGGGGCGCGGTAGGCTACACCTTC.